A single sample is the source of the 9 T cell receptor beta chains below, sequenced in a study of PD-1 blockade in mismatch repair-deficient tumors. Here immunoSEQ multiplex PCR was the method, and the copy in TCRdb shows in-frame clones only, minus some. The table includes some 85,000 clones, roughly 80% detected once. The starting material was peripheral blood, obtained 44 weeks after starting pembrolizumab. These receptors were collected from an adult with mismatch repair-deficient cancer.

In the case of this clone: An end of the junction differs from the germline gene, which may be a read error. The chain couples TRBV29-1 to TRBJ2-7, with D perhaps TRBD2 (6 bases). This CDR3 comprises 12 residues. Germline CDR1 and CDR2: SQVTM and ANQGSEA. The CDR3 region has the DNA TGCAGCGTTGACTCTTTGGGCGGGAAGCCTCACTTC. It codes for CSVDSLGGKPHF.

The rearrangement joins TRBV28 to TRBJ2-5, with 11 bases that match TRBD2. Germline lookup yields CDR1 MDHEN and CDR2 SYDVKM. The junction had 10 bases not matched to a gene; V was cut back by 5 bases and J by 5 bases. The CDR3 contains 16 residues. Here the CDR3 DNA reads TGTGCCAGCAGTGCGCCTCTAGCGGGAGGATATGAGACCCAGTACTTC. Its translation is CASSAPLAGGYETQYF.

This clone was picked up one time. The rearrangement links TRBV5-6 to TRBJ2-7; D gene ambiguous. The CDR3 runs 15 residues. V was cut by 2 bases and J by 3 bases, with 15 bases left in between. Per germline, CDR1 SGHDT and CDR2 YYEEEE. CDR3 sequence (DNA): TGTGCCAGCAGCTTATTCGGCGGAGTGGGCTACGAGCAGTACTTC. This gives the protein CASSLFGGVGYEQYF.

The CDR3 coding sequence is TGTGCCAGCGGCAGCGTGAGGGGGAACACCGGGGAGCTGTTTTTT. Encoded protein: CASGSVRGNTGELFF. The chain employs TRBV27 and TRBJ2-2, with D perhaps assigned TRBD1 or TRBD2 (5 bases each). Germline values: CDR1 MNHEY, CDR2 SMNVEV (reference sequence). The V end was cut by 8 bases, the J end by 1 base, with 14 bases between. CDR3 length equals 15 residues.

This chain links TRBV19 with TRBJ1-2; D possibly corresponds to TRBD1 (5 bases). Trimming shortened V by 5 bases and J by 1 base, and 20 bases separated the two germline ends. Germline CDR1 is LNHDA and CDR2 is SQIVND (reference sequence). The length of the CDR3 is 17 residues. CDR3 sequence (DNA): TGTGCCAGTAGTCTCCAGGGTATCATATCGGGTAACTATGGCTACACCTTC. Translation gives CASSLQGIISGNYGYTF.

The rearrangement links TRBV9 to TRBJ2-1; D uncertain. Looked up from germline, CDR1 is SGDLS and CDR2 is YYNGEE. CDR3 length equals 14 residues. Between the trimmed V and J ends, which lost 0 bases and 5 bases, there was a span of 9 bases. Here the CDR3 reads CASSVGARNNEQFF. CDR3 in DNA: TGTGCCAGCAGCGTAGGGGCTCGGAACAATGAGCAGTTCTTC.

This rearrangement joins TRBV28 to TRBJ1-1; D is unclear. This CDR3 region has 13 residues. CDR1 MDHEN and CDR2 SYDVKM come from the germline V gene. Trimming shortened V by 4 bases and J by 1 base, and 7 bases separated the two germline ends. The CDR3 DNA reads TGTGCCAGCAGTTCCCGGGGGAACACTGAAGCTTTCTTT. Protein sequence: CASSSRGNTEAFF.

The rearrangement joins TRBV7-9 to TRBJ1-1; D ambiguous. Germline V lookup: CDR1 SEHNR, CDR2 FQNEAQ (reference sequence). The CDR3 runs 13 residues. With 5 bases removed from V and 3 bases from J, the gap between germline ends came to 10 bases. The chain's CDR3 is CASSRQEYTEAFF. CDR3 coding DNA: TGTGCCAGCAGCCGACAAGAATACACTGAAGCTTTCTTT.

V gene TRBV29-1 combines with J gene TRBJ1-1; D not certain. The CDR3 spans 11 residues. V was clipped by 5 bases and J by 1 base, with 5 bases between them. Germline values: CDR1 SQVTM, CDR2 ANQGSEA. The CDR3: CSVPGNTEAFF. The CDR3 coding sequence is TGCAGCGTTCCGGGGAACACTGAAGCTTTCTTT. Supplemented by reference TRBV29-1 and TRBJ1-1, the full variable domain reads SAVISQKPSRDICQRGTSLTIQCQVDSQVTMMFWYRQQPGQSLTLIATANQGSEATYESGFVIDKFPISRPNLTFSTLTVSNMSPEDSSIYLCSVPGNTEAFFGQGTRLTVV.